Following are 5 T cell receptor beta chains from one sample sequenced in a study of response to subunit inactivated influenza vaccine. In TCRdb, the RT-PCR reads were re-called with MiXCR into one record per CDR3 protein. The sample consists of about 500,000 distinct CDR3 sequences, more than 15% of them appearing once. The sample here was CD4+ T cells sorted from PBMCs, taken about 23 months after vaccination. Receptor source: a man aged 45-69 years who received an inactivated influenza vaccine.

This clonotype turned up a few times. V gene TRBV7-9 combines with J gene TRBJ2-1, with D possibly TRBD2 on 5 matching bases. In germline, CDR1 is SEHNR, CDR2 FQNEAQ (reference sequence). The germline V and J ends were trimmed by 7 bases and 5 bases, with 12 bases remaining between them. This CDR3 contains 13 residues. The CDR3: CASKRAEDNEQFF. Here the CDR3 DNA reads TGTGCCAGCAAGAGAGCGGAGGACAATGAGCAGTTCTTC.

This chain uses TRBV7-2 with TRBJ1-4, with TRBD1 matching over 7 bases. In germline, CDR1 is SGHTA, CDR2 FQGNSA. The CDR3 sequence is 14 residues long. V lost 2 bases and J lost 8; bases outside the gene matches: 5. CDR3 region: CASSLTGTVEKLFF. CDR3 bases: TGTGCCAGCAGCTTAACTGGGACAGTCGAAAAACTGTTTTTT.

This clonotype was counted at least ten times. The genes are TRBV20-1 and TRBJ2-7; a possible D gene is TRBD1 (6 bases). Trimming removed 2 bases at V and 3 bases at J, with 11 bases between. Germline CDR1 reads DFQATT; CDR2 reads SNEGSKA (reference sequence). The CDR3 length is 13 residues. CDR3 in amino acids: CSARNGQNYEQYF. CDR3 in DNA: TGCAGTGCTAGAAACGGACAGAACTACGAGCAGTACTTC.

This clonotype was recorded at least ten times. The chain couples TRBV12-3 or TRBV12-4 to TRBJ2-6; D remains unclear. Trimming cost V 5 bases and J 1 base, with 9 bases left between them. The CDR3 spans 15 residues. The CDR3 nucleotides read TGTGCCAGCAGTCCTCTGAGATCTGGGGCCAACGTCCTGACTTTC. Encoded protein: CASSPLRSGANVLTF.

There are many counts of this clonotype. The chain combines TRBV25-1 with TRBJ2-7, with D maybe TRBD2 (5 bases). The CDR3 loop spans 14 amino acids. Trimming shortened V by 2 bases and J by 6 bases, and 14 bases separated the two germline ends. CDR1 and CDR2 from the germline V gene are MGHDK and SYGVNS. In DNA form, the CDR3 reads TGTGCCAGCAGTGAACACGGGGAAGGTTTCGAGCAGTACTTC. Translating it yields CASSEHGEGFEQYF.